Listed below are T cell receptor beta chains from one sample, sequenced in a study of shared clonotypes between healthy human individuals. Measured with immunoSEQ multiplex PCR; TCRdb has only the in-frame clones, and not every one. The sample lists hundreds of thousands of clones, about 96% seen once, with 0.11% in the top ten. The material sequenced was naive CD8+ T cells sorted from blood. Every receptor here comes from a woman aged 30 to 39 in good health. Both conserved end residues are part of each CDR3. D genes are given only for firm matches. Rows give clone size only sometimes, using once, few, many, or a class for an expanded clone.

.,TRBD2,TRBJ2-1,TRBV5-6,TGTGCCAGCAGCTGGGTTAGGCTAGCGGGAGGACAACCCTACAATGAGCAGTTCTTC,CASSWVRLAGGQPYNEQFF
once,.,TRBJ2-7,TRBV6-1,TGTGCCAGCAGTCCCACGTCCTACGAGCAGTACTTC,CASSPTSYEQYF
.,.,TRBJ2-1,TRBV6-4,TGTGCCAGCAGTAAAGACCCCGGGGCCTACAATGAGCAGTTCTTC,CASSKDPGAYNEQFF
.,.,TRBJ1-5,TRBV21-1,TGTGCCAGCCCCCGGGGGGACAGGGTAGAAGATAGCAATCAGCCCCAGCATTTT,CASPRGDRVEDSNQPQHF
.,TRBD1,TRBJ1-2,TRBV30,TGTGCCTGGAGTCTCCTGGGACAGGGGTCGGGCGGCTACACCTTC,CAWSLLGQGSGGYTF
.,.,TRBJ2-6,TRBV7-9,TGTGCCAGCAGCCCCAGGGAAGCTGGGGCCAACGTCCTGACTTTC,CASSPREAGANVLTF
.,TRBD2,TRBJ2-1,TRBV11-2,TGTGCCAGCAGCTTAGTTGTTTGGCGGGAGAGAAATTACAATGAGCAGTTCTTC,CASSLVVWRERNYNEQFF
.,.,TRBJ2-7,TRBV6-1,TGTGCCAGCAGTGAAGGACTACCCTACGAGCAGTACTTC,CASSEGLPYEQYF
.,.,TRBJ1-1,TRBV21-1,TGTGCCAGCAGCAGAAGTGACACTGAAGCTTTCTTT,CASSRSDTEAFF
.,.,TRBJ2-7,TRBV2,TGTGCCAGCGTGATTGGGCCCTACGAGCAGTACTTC,CASVIGPYEQYF
.,TRBD2,TRBJ2-7,TRBV7-8,TGTGCCAGCAGCTCGGGACTAGCGGGACGCGAGCAGTACTTC,CASSSGLAGREQYF
.,.,TRBJ2-5,TRBV19,TGTGCCAGTAGTATAGGGACCCATACTAAAGAGACCCAGTACTTC,CASSIGTHTKETQYF
once,.,TRBJ1-2,TRBV28,TGTGCCAGCAGTCCTTCGATAAACTATGGCTACACCTTC,CASSPSINYGYTF
.,.,TRBJ2-7,TRBV4-1,TGCGCCAGCAGCCGCCGGGACATCTCCTACGAGCAGTACTTC,CASSRRDISYEQYF
.,TRBD1,TRBJ1-3,TRBV15,TGTGCCACCAGCACCGGACAGGGGGGAATTGTTGGAAACACCATATATTTT,CATSTGQGGIVGNTIYF
once,.,TRBJ2-5,TRBV4-1,TGCGCCAGCAGCCAAGTTTTCTCAGGGGAGACCCAGTACTTC,CASSQVFSGETQYF
.,.,TRBJ1-2,TRBV6-5,TGTGCCAGCAGTTACTCTCCAGACGGCGGCTACACCTTC,CASSYSPDGGYTF
.,.,TRBJ1-1,TRBV15,TGTGCCACCTCCTCAGGGGCCTTGAACACTGAAGCTTTCTTT,CATSSGALNTEAFF
.,.,TRBJ2-1,TRBV30,TGTGCCTGGAGTGTCTCCGCGGGTGGCAGGACCTACAATGAGCAGTTCTTC,CAWSVSAGGRTYNEQFF
once,TRBD2,TRBJ2-1,TRBV9,TGTGCCAGCAGCGTATCAATGTGGGGGACTAGCGGGAGAGATGAGCAGTTCTTC,CASSVSMWGTSGRDEQFF
once,.,TRBJ2-3,TRBV27,TGTGCCAGCAGTTGGGGCACAGATACGCAGTATTTT,CASSWGTDTQYF
.,.,TRBJ2-3,TRBV7-5,TGTGTCAGAAGCTCTCCTACCATTCCGGGACTAGAGACAGATACGCAGTATTTT,CVRSSPTIPGLETDTQYF
.,TRBD1,TRBJ2-3,TRBV6-6,TGTGCCAGCAGCTCCGGACAGGGGGCCACAGATACGCAGTATTTT,CASSSGQGATDTQYF
.,TRBD1,TRBJ2-1,TRBV28,TGTGCCAGCAGTCCAAACGCCGGGACAGGTGACAATGAGCAGTTCTTC,CASSPNAGTGDNEQFF
.,TRBD1,TRBJ2-7,TRBV19,TGTGCCAGTAGTACCGGACAGGGTCTGTACGAGCAGTACTTC,CASSTGQGLYEQYF
.,TRBD1,TRBJ1-1,TRBV11-3,TGTGCCAGCAGCTTATATCCGTGGACAGGCATGAACACTGAAGCTTTCTTT,CASSLYPWTGMNTEAFF
.,TRBD2,TRBJ2-2,TRBV9,TGTGCCAGCAGCGAAAGCGGGAGTTGGACCGGGGAGCTGTTTTTT,CASSESGSWTGELFF
.,.,TRBJ1-2,TRBV28,TGTGCCAGCAGTGCGACAGACCCTGCTCTTGGCTACACCTTC,CASSATDPALGYTF
.,.,TRBJ2-2,TRBV27,TGTGCCAGCCCTCAGCCCTGGGGCAGGACGAACACCGGGGAGCTGTTTTTT,CASPQPWGRTNTGELFF
.,.,TRBJ2-1,TRBV9,TGTGCCAGCAGCGGAAATCAGCCCGATGAGCAGTTCTTC,CASSGNQPDEQFF
.,.,TRBJ2-7,TRBV14,TGTGCCAGCAGCCAAGACTCCCCCTCCGAGCAGTACTTC,CASSQDSPSEQYF
.,.,TRBJ2-1,TRBV19,TGTGCCAGTAGTATACAGGCTAGCAGATACAATGAGCAGTTCTTC,CASSIQASRYNEQFF
.,TRBD2,TRBJ2-1,TRBV5-4,TGTGCCAGCAGCTTGTTTTGGTTAGCGGGCGAAATCAACTCCTACAATGAGCAGTTCTTC,CASSLFWLAGEINSYNEQFF
.,.,TRBJ2-2,TRBV5-1,TGCGCCAGCAGCTCTGCCACAGGGACCACCGGGGAGCTGTTTTTT,CASSSATGTTGELFF
.,.,TRBJ2-7,TRBV7-9,TGTGCCAGCAGCTTAGCGCCAGGGGTTGGTTACGAGCAGTACTTC,CASSLAPGVGYEQYF
.,.,TRBJ2-1,TRBV7-8,TGTGCCAGCAGCACGTTCGGGGATGAGCAGTTCTTC,CASSTFGDEQFF
.,TRBD1,TRBJ2-2,TRBV9,TGTGCCAGCAGCGCCCCGGGACAGGGAAACACCGGGGAGCTGTTTTTT,CASSAPGQGNTGELFF
.,TRBD1,TRBJ2-7,TRBV30,TGTGCCTGGAGGCCCGTTCGGGACAGGGGAGCTCTTGGCTACGAGCAGTACTTC,CAWRPVRDRGALGYEQYF
.,.,TRBJ1-2,TRBV28,TGTGCCAGCAGCGCCGGGGAGGGTGGCTATGGCTACACCTTC,CASSAGEGGYGYTF
.,.,TRBJ1-2,TRBV5-1,TGCGCCAGCAGCTGGGTCCCGGGACTGACTAATAACTATGGCTACACCTTC,CASSWVPGLTNNYGYTF
.,.,TRBJ2-7,TRBV9,TGTGCCAGCAGCGTAGAAAGGGACAACTCCTACGAGCAGTACTTC,CASSVERDNSYEQYF
.,.,TRBJ1-2,TRBV15,TGTGCCACCAGCAAGAAGTCCTCCTTAGCTAACTATGGCTACACCTTC,CATSKKSSLANYGYTF
.,.,TRBJ1-5,TRBV19,TGTGCCAGTAGTATAGCCGAGGGCTGGAGGTTTGGCAATCAGCCCCAGCATTTT,CASSIAEGWRFGNQPQHF
.,.,TRBJ2-5,TRBV28,TGTGCCAGCAGTTTCTCCCCCATATCCCGCTCGGAGACCCAGTACTTC,CASSFSPISRSETQYF
.,TRBD1,TRBJ1-1,TRBV28,TGTGCCAGCAGCTCCCCCTGGGACAGGTCTGAAGCTTTCTTT,CASSSPWDRSEAFF
.,.,TRBJ1-5,TRBV7-9,TGTGCCAGCAGCTTAGACAATCAGCCCCAGCATTTT,CASSLDNQPQHF
.,TRBD2,TRBJ2-5,TRBV15,TGTGCCACCAGCATCGGGACTAGCGGAGCAGAAGAGACCCAGTACTTC,CATSIGTSGAEETQYF
.,.,TRBJ2-5,TRBV28,TGTGCCAGCAGTCATCCAGGGGGGACGGGGGAGCAGTACTTC,CASSHPGGTGEQYF
.,.,TRBJ2-7,TRBV10-3,TGTGCCATCAGTGACCCCAACTCCTACGAGCAGTACTTC,CAISDPNSYEQYF
.,.,TRBJ1-1,TRBV28,TGTGCCAGCAGTTTATGGGCGGCGGGCACTGAAGCTTTCTTT,CASSLWAAGTEAFF
.,.,TRBJ2-1,TRBV13,TGTGCCAGCAGCCAAGACCTGGTGAATGAGCAGTTCTTC,CASSQDLVNEQFF